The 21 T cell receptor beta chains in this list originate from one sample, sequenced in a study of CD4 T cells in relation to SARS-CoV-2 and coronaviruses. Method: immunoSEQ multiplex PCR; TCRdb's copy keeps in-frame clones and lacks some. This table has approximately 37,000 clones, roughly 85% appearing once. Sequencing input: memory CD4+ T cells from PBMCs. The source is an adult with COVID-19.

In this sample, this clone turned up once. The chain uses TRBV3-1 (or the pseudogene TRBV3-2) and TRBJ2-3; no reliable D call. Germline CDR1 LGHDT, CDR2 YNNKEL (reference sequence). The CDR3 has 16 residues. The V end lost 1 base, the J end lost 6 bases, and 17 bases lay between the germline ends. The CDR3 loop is CASSQGGLGTQDTQYF. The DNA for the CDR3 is TGTGCCAGCAGCCAAGGTGGGCTAGGAACACAGGATACGCAGTATTTT.

The CDR3 DNA follows: TGCAGTGCTAGTCTGGACAGCTACAATGAGCAGTTCTTC. Its protein product is CSASLDSYNEQFF. This sequence joins TRBV20-1 and TRBJ2-1, with a tentative D call TRBD1 (6 bases). Germline CDR1 DFQATT, CDR2 SNEGSKA (reference sequence). V was shortened by 3 bases and J by 3 bases, with 9 bases between the two germline ends. The CDR3 is 13 amino acids.

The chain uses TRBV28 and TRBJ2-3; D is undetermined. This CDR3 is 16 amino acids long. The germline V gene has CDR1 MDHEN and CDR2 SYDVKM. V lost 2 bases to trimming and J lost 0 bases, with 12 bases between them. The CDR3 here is CASSLGLDSSTDTQYF. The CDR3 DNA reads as TGTGCCAGCAGTTTAGGTTTAGACTCAAGCACAGATACGCAGTATTTT.

CDR3 sequence: CAWNTGGGRPQHF. The CDR3 coding sequence is TGTGCCTGGAACACTGGTGGGGGCCGGCCCCAGCATTTT. The chain couples TRBV30 to TRBJ1-5, with D perhaps TRBD1 (6 bases). The CDR3 length is 13 residues. Looked up from germline, CDR1 is GTSNPN and CDR2 is SVGIG (reference sequence). V gave up 4 bases and J gave up 9 bases, with 16 bases separating them.

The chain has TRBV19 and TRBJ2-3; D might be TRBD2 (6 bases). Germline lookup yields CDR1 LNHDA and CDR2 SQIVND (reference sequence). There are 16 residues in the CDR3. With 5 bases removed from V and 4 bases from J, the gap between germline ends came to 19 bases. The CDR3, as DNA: TGTGCCAGTAGTTTCGGCAAGCGGGCACACCCAGATACGCAGTATTTT. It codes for CASSFGKRAHPDTQYF.

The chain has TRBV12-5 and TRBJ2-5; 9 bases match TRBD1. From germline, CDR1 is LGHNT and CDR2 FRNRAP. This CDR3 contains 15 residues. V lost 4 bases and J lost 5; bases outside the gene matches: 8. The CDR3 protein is CASGSGQGMGETQYF. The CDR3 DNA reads TGTGCTAGTGGTTCCGGACAGGGGATGGGGGAGACCCAGTACTTC.

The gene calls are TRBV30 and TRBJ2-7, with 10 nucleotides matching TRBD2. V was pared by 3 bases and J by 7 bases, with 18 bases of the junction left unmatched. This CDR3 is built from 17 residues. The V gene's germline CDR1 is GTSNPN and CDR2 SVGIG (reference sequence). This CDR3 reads CAWSPPVAGGGGGEQYF. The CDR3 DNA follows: TGTGCCTGGAGCCCCCCGGTAGCGGGAGGAGGCGGTGGGGAGCAGTACTTC.

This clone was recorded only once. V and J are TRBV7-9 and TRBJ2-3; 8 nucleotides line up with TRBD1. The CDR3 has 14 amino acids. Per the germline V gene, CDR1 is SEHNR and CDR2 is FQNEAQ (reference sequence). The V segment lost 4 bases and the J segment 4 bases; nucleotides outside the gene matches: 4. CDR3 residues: CASSSRGRPDTQYF. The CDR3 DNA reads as TGTGCCAGCAGCTCCAGGGGGCGCCCAGATACGCAGTATTTT.

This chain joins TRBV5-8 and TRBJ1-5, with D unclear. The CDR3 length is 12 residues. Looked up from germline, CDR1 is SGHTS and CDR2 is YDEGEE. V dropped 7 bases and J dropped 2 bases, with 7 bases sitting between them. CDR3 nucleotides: TGTGCCAGCTGGCAGGGCAATCAGCCCCAGCATTTT. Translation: CASWQGNQPQHF.

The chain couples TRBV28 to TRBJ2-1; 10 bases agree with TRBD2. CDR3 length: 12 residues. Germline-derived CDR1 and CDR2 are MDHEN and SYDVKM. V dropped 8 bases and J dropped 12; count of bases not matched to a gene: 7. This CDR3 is CASRLAGVAQFF. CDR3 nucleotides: TGTGCCAGCCGCCTAGCGGGAGTGGCGCAGTTCTTC.

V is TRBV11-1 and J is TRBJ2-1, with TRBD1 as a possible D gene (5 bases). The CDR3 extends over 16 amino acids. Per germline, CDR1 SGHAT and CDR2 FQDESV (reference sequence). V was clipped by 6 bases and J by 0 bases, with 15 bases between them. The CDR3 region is CASSGPRQYSYNEQFF. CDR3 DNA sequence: TGTGCCAGCAGTGGGCCCCGACAGTACTCCTACAATGAGCAGTTCTTC.

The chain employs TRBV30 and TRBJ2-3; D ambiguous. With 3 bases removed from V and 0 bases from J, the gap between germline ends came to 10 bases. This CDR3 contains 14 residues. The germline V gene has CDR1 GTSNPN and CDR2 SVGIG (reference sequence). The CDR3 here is CAWRGGLSTDTQYF. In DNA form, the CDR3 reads TGTGCCTGGAGGGGCGGCTTAAGCACAGATACGCAGTATTTT.

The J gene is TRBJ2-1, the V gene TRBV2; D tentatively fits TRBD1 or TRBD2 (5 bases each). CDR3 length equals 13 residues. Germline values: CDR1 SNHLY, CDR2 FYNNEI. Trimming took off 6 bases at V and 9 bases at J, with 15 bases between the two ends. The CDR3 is CASSRDRTSEQFF. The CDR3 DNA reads TGTGCCAGCAGCAGGGACCGTACAAGTGAGCAGTTCTTC.

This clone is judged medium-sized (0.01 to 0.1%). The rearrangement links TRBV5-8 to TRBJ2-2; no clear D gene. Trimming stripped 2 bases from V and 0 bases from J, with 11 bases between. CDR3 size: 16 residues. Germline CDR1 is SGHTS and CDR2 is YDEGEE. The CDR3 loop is CASSLIVTTNTGELFF. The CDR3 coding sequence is TGTGCCAGCAGCTTAATCGTGACAACGAACACCGGGGAGCTGTTTTTT.

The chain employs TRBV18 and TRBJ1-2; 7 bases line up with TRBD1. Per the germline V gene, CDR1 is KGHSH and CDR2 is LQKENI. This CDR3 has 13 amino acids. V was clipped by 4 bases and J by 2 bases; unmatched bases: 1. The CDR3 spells CASSLGQNYGYTF. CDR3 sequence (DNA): TGTGCCAGCTCACTGGGACAGAACTATGGCTACACCTTC.

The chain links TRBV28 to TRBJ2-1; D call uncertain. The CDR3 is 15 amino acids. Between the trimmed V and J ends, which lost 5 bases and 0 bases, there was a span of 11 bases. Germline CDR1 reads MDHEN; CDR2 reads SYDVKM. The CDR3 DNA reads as TGTGCCAGCAGTACGGCCTTTGTCTCCTACAATGAGCAGTTCTTC. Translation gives CASSTAFVSYNEQFF. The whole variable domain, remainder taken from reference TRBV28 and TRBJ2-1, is DVKVTQSSRYLVKRTGEKVFLECVQDMDHENMFWYRQDPGLGLRLIYFSYDVKMKEKGDIPEGYSVSREKKERFSLILESASTNQTSMYLCASSTAFVSYNEQFFGPGTRLTVL.

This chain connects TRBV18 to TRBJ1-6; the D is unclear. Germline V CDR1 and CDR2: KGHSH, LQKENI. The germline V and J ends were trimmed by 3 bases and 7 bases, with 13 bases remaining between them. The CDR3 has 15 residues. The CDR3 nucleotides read TGTGCCAGCTCACCGAACGGGCCGTTAAATTCACCCCTCCACTTT. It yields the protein CASSPNGPLNSPLHF.

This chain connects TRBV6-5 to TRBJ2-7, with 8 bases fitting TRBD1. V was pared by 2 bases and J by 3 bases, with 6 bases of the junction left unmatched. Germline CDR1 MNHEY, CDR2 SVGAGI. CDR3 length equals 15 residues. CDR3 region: CASSYNDRGDYEQYF. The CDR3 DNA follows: TGTGCCAGCAGTTACAACGACAGGGGAGACTACGAGCAGTACTTC.

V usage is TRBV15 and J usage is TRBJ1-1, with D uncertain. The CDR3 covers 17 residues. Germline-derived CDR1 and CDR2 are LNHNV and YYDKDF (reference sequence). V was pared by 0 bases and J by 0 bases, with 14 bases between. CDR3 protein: CATSRDFMGEMNTEAFF. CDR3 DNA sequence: TGTGCCACCAGCAGAGATTTTATGGGAGAAATGAACACTGAAGCTTTCTTT.

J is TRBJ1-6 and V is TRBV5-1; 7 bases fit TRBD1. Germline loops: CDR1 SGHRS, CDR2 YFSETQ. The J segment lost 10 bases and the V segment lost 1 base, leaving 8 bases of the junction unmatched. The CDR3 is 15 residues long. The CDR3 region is CASSLSRPGGSPLHF. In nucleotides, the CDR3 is TGCGCCAGCAGCTTGTCGCGTCCAGGGGGGTCACCCCTCCACTTT.

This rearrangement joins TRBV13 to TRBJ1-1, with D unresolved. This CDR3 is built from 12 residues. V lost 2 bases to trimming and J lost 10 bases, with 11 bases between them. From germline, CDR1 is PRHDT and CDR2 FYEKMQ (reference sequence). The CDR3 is CASSLNQRVAFF. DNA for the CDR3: TGTGCCAGCAGCTTAAATCAGCGAGTAGCTTTCTTT.